This record looks at one T cell receptor (beta chain) sequence and its context. Its antigen is not known. TCRdb re-called the 5' RACE reads with MiXCR, one entry per CDR3 protein. The sample yields roughly 340,000 distinct CDR3 sequences, roughly 9.4% seen once. The source of the sample is a study of T cells after yellow fever vaccination. General study points: The CD4 compartment and the CD8 compartment contained a small share of clonotypes in common.

This clonotype was sampled from a man aged 18 to 35 who received the YFV17D yellow fever vaccine. The material sequenced was PBMCs, taken on the day of the first yellow fever vaccination.

In nucleotides, the CDR3 is TGCAGTGCTAGCCCCCCGGGGACTGAAGCTTTCTTT. Protein product: CSASPPGTEAFF. The V gene is TRBV20-1, the J gene TRBJ1-1; D is unclear. The CDR3 is 12 residues long. V was pared by 3 bases and J by 5 bases, with 10 bases between. The germline V gene encodes CDR1 DFQATT and CDR2 SNEGSKA (reference sequence).